The TCR beta chain described here comes from a study of blood T cell repertoires in COVID-19. Study-wide background: Donors in the United States, Italy and Spain gave samples during acute or convalescent COVID-19. The analysed material was cDNA or gDNA that came from T cells, B-cell-depleted T cells, or PBMCs.

The CDR3 spans 17 residues. Germline trimming cut 6 bases from V and 9 bases from J; bases unmatched to any gene: 20. In germline, CDR1 is SEHNR, CDR2 FQNEAQ (reference sequence). TCRdb's copy holds only in-frame clones and misses some; the assay was immunoSEQ multiplex PCR. The sample contains some 260,000 clones, nearly 90% of which appear only once. The J gene is TRBJ2-1, the V gene TRBV7-9; 7 nucleotides line up with TRBD2. The sequenced material came from peripheral blood. The sequence came from a human donor in a cohort sampled during active COVID-19. CDR3 DNA: TGTGCCAGCAGTCCTACTTCTAGCGGCCCCCTCCTGGGTGAGCAGTTCTTC. This encodes CASSPTSSGPLLGEQFF. Complete variable domain (other parts from reference TRBV7-9 and TRBJ2-1): DTGVSQNPRHKITKRGQNVTFRCDPISEHNRLYWYRQTLGQGPEFLTYFQNEAQLEKSRLLSDRFSAERPKGSFSTLEIQRTEQGDSAMYLCASSPTSSGPLLGEQFFGPGTRLTVL.